The 26 T cell receptor beta chains reported below all come from one sample, sequenced in a study of identical twins. TCRdb analysed the 5' RACE reads with MiXCR anew, one entry per CDR3 protein. Of 1,800,000 or so distinct CDR3 sequences in the sample, less than 35% were seen once. Sequencing was performed on cord blood. The receptors originated from a newborn girl in good health.

Details on this clonotype: The junction and the germline gene differ at one end; a read error may be behind it. The chain links TRBV7-9 to TRBJ2-1; the D is unclear. Germline values: CDR1 SEHNR, CDR2 FQNEAQ (reference sequence). CDR3 length: 11 amino acids. CDR3 in amino acids: CSSSLDGEQFF. The CDR3 nucleotides are TGTTCCAGCAGCTTAGATGGAGAGCAGTTCTTC.

The chain is built from TRBV6-6 and TRBJ2-2; D possibly corresponds to TRBD2 (5 bases). The CDR3 loop spans 15 amino acids. Trimming left V 0 bases short and J 6 bases short, with 11 bases between. Per germline, CDR1 MNHNY and CDR2 SVGAGI (reference sequence). DNA for the CDR3: TGTGCCAGCAGTTACTCGAATAAAGCGGCCGGGGAGCTGTTTTTT. Translated: CASSYSNKAAGELFF.

J is TRBJ2-1 and V is TRBV24-1; TRBD1 matches 8 bases. The end of the DNA is better explained by TRBJ2-7, so the J call may be wrong. This CDR3 is 16 amino acids long. Germline loops: CDR1 KGHDR, CDR2 SFDVKD. The CDR3 sequence is CATSDLGQGGYNEQYF. CDR3 DNA: TGTGCCACCAGTGATTTGGGACAGGGTGGGTACAATGAGCAGTACTTC.

V gene TRBV6-2 or TRBV6-3 combines with J gene TRBJ2-1; a possible D gene is TRBD1 (6 bases). Germline CDR1 reads MNHEY; CDR2 reads SVGEGT. Trimming shortened V by 5 bases and J by 9 bases, and 17 bases separated the two germline ends. This CDR3 has 14 amino acids. CDR3 bases: TGTGCCAGCAGTATACACACAGGGCGGGTTGAGCAGTTCTTC. It yields the protein CASSIHTGRVEQFF.

This clonotype was picked up a small number of times. The J gene is TRBJ2-1, the V gene TRBV2, with 8 bases matching TRBD2. Germline CDR1 is SNHLY and CDR2 is FYNNEI. This CDR3 has 14 residues. With V trimmed by 3 bases and J by 4 bases, 2 bases remained unmatched. The CDR3: CASSDQREYNEQFF. For the CDR3, the DNA is TGTGCCAGCAGTGACCAGCGGGAGTACAATGAGCAGTTCTTC.

The chain uses TRBV3-1 and TRBJ1-2; D uncertain. Looked up from germline, CDR1 is LGHDT and CDR2 is YNNKEL (reference sequence). This CDR3 region has 14 residues. V was pared by 7 bases and J by 5 bases, with 17 bases between. CDR3 amino acids: CASNRKGREYGYTF. The CDR3 coding sequence is TGTGCCAGCAACCGGAAGGGCCGTGAGTATGGCTACACCTTC.

The rearrangement joins TRBV2 to TRBJ2-5, with 7 positions matching TRBD2. Germline V gene sequence: CDR1 SNHLY, CDR2 FYNNEI. V trimming: 8 bases; J trimming: 5 bases; junction bases outside the gene matches: 5. The CDR3 has 12 residues. CDR3 DNA: TGTGCCAGCGTGACTAGCCTCGAGACCCAGTACTTC. Its protein is CASVTSLETQYF.

This chain connects TRBV20-1 to TRBJ2-1; a weak D match, TRBD2 (5 bases). Between the trimmed V and J ends, which lost 3 bases and 0 bases, there was a span of 15 bases. The CDR3 has 16 amino acids. Germline V CDR1 and CDR2: DFQATT, SNEGSKA (reference sequence). The CDR3 DNA sequence: TGCAGTGCTAGTAATCAGGACTCCCTCTCCTACAATGAGCAGTTCTTC. The encoded protein is CSASNQDSLSYNEQFF.

V gene TRBV5-6 combines with J gene TRBJ2-1, with TRBD2 matching 9 bases. Germline CDR1 is SGHDT and CDR2 is YYEEEE. With 7 bases clipped from V and 2 bases from J, the junction kept 10 bases outside the gene matches. The CDR3 runs 16 residues. The DNA for the CDR3 is TGTGCCAGCGGACCACTGACTAGCGGCCCCTACAATGAGCAGTTCTTC. Protein: CASGPLTSGPYNEQFF.

Many counts were recorded for this clonotype. The rearrangement links TRBV18 to TRBJ2-5; D may be TRBD1 (5 bases). This CDR3 has 12 residues. The germline V and J ends were trimmed by 1 base and 5 bases, with 5 bases remaining between them. Germline V gene data show CDR1 as KGHSH and CDR2 as LQKENI. CDR3 in DNA: TGTGCCAGCTCACCACAGGGGGAGACCCAGTACTTC. Translated: CASSPQGETQYF.

This sequence joins TRBV6-6 and TRBJ2-5; D is possibly TRBD2 (5 bases). The J call may not be correct, given that the DNA end is closer to TRBJ2-7. Germline values: CDR1 MNHNY, CDR2 SVGAGI (reference sequence). The CDR3 contains 12 residues. CDR3 region: CASMTGLGEQYF. CDR3 nucleotides: TGTGCCAGCATGACGGGATTAGGCGAGCAGTACTTC.

The chain has TRBV6-6 and TRBJ1-2, with D uncertain. Germline CDR1 and CDR2: MNHNY and SVGAGI (reference sequence). The CDR3 sequence is 17 residues long. V lost 6 bases, J lost 0 bases, and 20 bases lay in between. The CDR3 region is CASSPVDGGGTNYGYTF. CDR3 coding DNA: TGTGCCAGCAGCCCTGTGGACGGAGGCGGGACTAACTATGGCTACACCTTC.

This chain links TRBV12-3 or TRBV12-4 with TRBJ2-1; no clear D. V was shortened by 5 bases and J by 2 bases, with 10 bases between the two germline ends. The CDR3 is 14 residues long. CDR3 in DNA: TGTGCCAGCAGTCCACAAGGGACCTACAATGAGCAGTTCTTC. Encoded protein: CASSPQGTYNEQFF.

This clonotype was seen many times. The J gene is TRBJ2-7, the V gene TRBV5-1; 8 bases agree with TRBD2. This CDR3 is 15 amino acids long. Germline V gene lookup returns CDR1 SGHRS and CDR2 YFSETQ. The V and J ends lost 1 base and 2 bases, in that order; junction bases with no gene match: 5. The CDR3 loop reads CASSLLGTRAYEQYF. Written as DNA, the CDR3 is TGCGCCAGCAGCTTGTTGGGGACTAGAGCCTACGAGCAGTACTTC.

J is TRBJ2-1 and V is TRBV3-1; D possibly uses TRBD1 or TRBD2 (6 bases each). The CDR3 sequence is 14 residues long. Trimming shortened V by 0 bases and J by 7 bases, and 10 bases separated the two germline ends. Per the germline V gene, CDR1 is LGHDT and CDR2 is YNNKEL (reference sequence). CDR3 sequence: CASSQDGGLNEQFF. CDR3 in DNA: TGTGCCAGCAGCCAAGACGGGGGCCTTAATGAGCAGTTCTTC.

This clonotype turned up a few times. This chain links TRBV27 with TRBJ2-1, with D uncertain. The CDR3 spans 14 residues. Trimming took off 5 bases at V and 6 bases at J, with 14 bases between the two ends. Germline CDR1 reads MNHEY; CDR2 reads SMNVEV (reference sequence). The DNA for the CDR3 is TGTGCCAGCAGTCCCCATGTGGCGGTCAATGAGCAGTTCTTC. It is translated as CASSPHVAVNEQFF.

This chain connects TRBV20-1 to TRBJ2-3, with 13 nucleotides matching TRBD2. The ends lost 1 base at V and 0 bases at J; junction bases unmatched: 10. This CDR3 spans 19 amino acids. The germline CDR1 and CDR2 sequences are DFQATT and SNEGSKA (reference sequence). DNA for the CDR3: TGCAGTGCTAGAGCCCGACTAGCGGGAGGTACCCCTAGCACAGATACGCAGTATTTT. Protein product: CSARARLAGGTPSTDTQYF.

The CDR3 bases are TGTGCCACCAGTGATTACAAAACCTACGAGCAGTACTTC. Amino acid sequence: CATSDYKTYEQYF. The chain links TRBV24-1 to TRBJ2-7; no definite D call. Trimming pared 2 bases from V and 2 bases from J, leaving 6 bases between. This CDR3 region has 13 residues. The V gene's germline CDR1 is KGHDR and CDR2 SFDVKD.

V is TRBV7-2 and J is TRBJ1-5; TRBD1 matches at 9 bases. Looked up from germline, CDR1 is SGHTA and CDR2 is FQGNSA. The CDR3 loop spans 15 amino acids. V gave up 5 bases and J gave up 6 bases; unmatched junction bases: 8. The CDR3 reads CASSATGGSFQPQHF. As DNA, the CDR3 is TGTGCCAGCAGCGCCACAGGGGGCTCGTTTCAGCCCCAGCATTTT. Full variable domain (remainder filled in from reference TRBV7-2 and TRBJ1-5): GAGVSQSPSNKVTEKGKDVELRCDPISGHTALYWYRQSLGQGLEFLIYFQGNSAPDKSGLPSDRFSAERTGGSVSTLTIQRTQQEDSAVYLCASSATGGSFQPQHFGDGTRLSIL.

The chain links TRBV20-1 to TRBJ2-7; 7 bases map to TRBD1. There are 15 residues in the CDR3. Germline trimming cut 3 bases from V and 2 bases from J; bases unmatched to any gene: 10. Germline assignment: CDR1 DFQATT and CDR2 SNEGSKA (reference sequence). The CDR3 nucleotides read TGCAGTGCTAGGCCCCCAGACAGGGTAGCCTACGAGCAGTACTTC. It translates to CSARPPDRVAYEQYF.

The chain combines TRBV27 with TRBJ1-2, with 8 bases identical to TRBD1. Trimming took 4 bases from V and 3 from J; bases not matched to a gene: 10. The CDR3 length is 16 residues. Germline V gene data show CDR1 as MNHEY and CDR2 as SMNVEV (reference sequence). The CDR3 spells CASSSRTGHPYYGYTF. The CDR3 coding sequence is TGTGCCAGCAGTTCAAGGACAGGGCACCCCTACTATGGCTACACCTTC.

CDR3 residues: CSALDRGRSSGYTF. The CDR3 DNA is TGCAGTGCCCTGGACAGGGGGCGTAGCTCGGGCTACACCTTC. V usage is TRBV20-1 and J usage is TRBJ1-2; TRBD1 matches 11 bases. Trimming at V came to 6 bases and at J to 8 bases, leaving 11 bases not matched to a gene. The CDR3 loop spans 14 amino acids. Germline assignment: CDR1 DFQATT and CDR2 SNEGSKA (reference sequence).

This clonotype was recorded a few times. The V and J genes are TRBV25-1 and TRBJ2-4, with 8 bases identical to TRBD1. Unmatched junction bases numbered 12, after V lost 1 base and J lost 13 bases. Germline values: CDR1 MGHDK, CDR2 SYGVNS. CDR3 length: 15 amino acids. CDR3 residues: CASSELPGQVREQYF. The CDR3 coding sequence is TGTGCCAGCAGTGAATTGCCGGGACAGGTGAGGGAGCAGTACTTC.

This clonotype was recorded many times. The genes are TRBV5-1 and TRBJ2-3; 8 bases line up with TRBD1. Germline trimming cut 2 bases from V and 1 base from J; bases unmatched to any gene: 6. The CDR3 is 16 residues long. The germline CDR1 and CDR2 sequences are SGHRS and YFSETQ. CDR3 protein: CASSFPATGGTDTQYF. CDR3 bases: TGCGCCAGCAGCTTTCCGGCGACAGGGGGCACAGATACGCAGTATTTT.

The chain recombines TRBV12-5 with TRBJ2-1, with D maybe TRBD2 (7 bases). Trimming shortened V by 3 bases and J by 7 bases, and 16 bases separated the two germline ends. The CDR3 totals 15 residues. Germline CDR1 reads LGHNT; CDR2 reads FRNRAP. The CDR3 reads CASGLGGDGANEQFF. The CDR3 coding sequence is TGTGCTAGTGGTTTAGGGGGGGACGGAGCAAATGAGCAGTTCTTC.

This chain links TRBV6-5 with TRBJ2-5; 9 positions match TRBD2. The V segment lost 4 bases and the J segment 5 bases; nucleotides outside the gene matches: 5. Germline-derived CDR1 and CDR2 are MNHEY and SVGAGI. This CDR3 has 14 amino acids. CDR3: CASSSEREDETQYF. The CDR3, as DNA: TGTGCCAGCAGTTCCGAGCGGGAGGATGAGACCCAGTACTTC.